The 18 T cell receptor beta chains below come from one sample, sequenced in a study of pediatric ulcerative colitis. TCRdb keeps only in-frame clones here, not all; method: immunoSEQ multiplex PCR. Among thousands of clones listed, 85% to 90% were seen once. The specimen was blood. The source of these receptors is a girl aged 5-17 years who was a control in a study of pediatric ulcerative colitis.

The CDR3 sequence is CASRGTGGANEKLFF. CDR3 nucleotides: TGTGCCAGCAGAGGAACAGGGGGCGCCAATGAAAAACTGTTTTTT. The chain carries TRBV6-1 and TRBJ1-4; the match to TRBD1 covers 9 bases. CDR3 length: 15 residues. Germline CDR1 reads MNHNS; CDR2 reads SASEGT. The J segment lost 5 bases and the V segment lost 6 bases, leaving 7 bases of the junction unmatched.

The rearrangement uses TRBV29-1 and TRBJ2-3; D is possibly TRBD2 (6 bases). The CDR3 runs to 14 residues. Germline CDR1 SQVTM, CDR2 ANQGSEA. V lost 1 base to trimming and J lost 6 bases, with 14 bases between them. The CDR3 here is CSVEGSGAGDTQYF. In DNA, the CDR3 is TGCAGCGTTGAAGGATCTGGGGCGGGGGATACGCAGTATTTT.

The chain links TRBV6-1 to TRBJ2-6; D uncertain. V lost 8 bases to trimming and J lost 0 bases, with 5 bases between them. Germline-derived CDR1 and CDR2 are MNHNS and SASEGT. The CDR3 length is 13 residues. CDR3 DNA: TGTGCCAGCGAAAGCTCTGGGGCCAACGTCCTGACTTTC. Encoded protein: CASESSGANVLTF.

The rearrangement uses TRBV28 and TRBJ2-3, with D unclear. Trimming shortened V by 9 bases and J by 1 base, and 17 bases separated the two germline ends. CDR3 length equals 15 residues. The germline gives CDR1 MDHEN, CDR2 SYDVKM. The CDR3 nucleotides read TGTGCCAGTACTTCGATTCCTTCAGGCACAGATACGCAGTATTTT. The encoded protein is CASTSIPSGTDTQYF.

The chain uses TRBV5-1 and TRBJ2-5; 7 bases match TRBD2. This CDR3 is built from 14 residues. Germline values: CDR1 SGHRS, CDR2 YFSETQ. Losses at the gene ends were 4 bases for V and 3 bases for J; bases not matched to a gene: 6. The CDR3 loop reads CASSERRGEETQYF. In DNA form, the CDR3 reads TGCGCCAGCAGCGAAAGACGGGGGGAAGAGACCCAGTACTTC.

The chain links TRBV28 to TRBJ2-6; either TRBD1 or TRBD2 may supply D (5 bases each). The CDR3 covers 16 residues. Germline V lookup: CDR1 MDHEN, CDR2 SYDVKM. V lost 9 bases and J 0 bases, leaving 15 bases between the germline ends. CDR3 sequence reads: CASCPGPPSGANVLTF. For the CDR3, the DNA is TGTGCCAGTTGTCCGGGACCGCCCTCTGGGGCCAACGTCCTGACTTTC.

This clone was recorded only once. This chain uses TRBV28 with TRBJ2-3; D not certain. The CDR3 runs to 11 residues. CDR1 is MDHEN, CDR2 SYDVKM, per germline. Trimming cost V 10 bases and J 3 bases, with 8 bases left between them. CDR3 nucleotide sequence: TGTGCCACCCAACGGACAGATACGCAGTATTTT. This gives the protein CATQRTDTQYF.

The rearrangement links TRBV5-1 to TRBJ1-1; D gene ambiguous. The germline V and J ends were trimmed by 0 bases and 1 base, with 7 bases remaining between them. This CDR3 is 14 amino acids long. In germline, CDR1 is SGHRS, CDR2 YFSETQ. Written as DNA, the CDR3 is TGCGCCAGCAGCTTGGCTGGGCCGAACACTGAAGCTTTCTTT. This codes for CASSLAGPNTEAFF. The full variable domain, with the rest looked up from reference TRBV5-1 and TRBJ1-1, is KAGVTQTPRYLIKTRGQQVTLSCSPISGHRSVSWYQQTPGQGLQFLFEYFSETQRNKGNFPGRFSGRQFSNSRSEMNVSTLELGDSALYLCASSLAGPNTEAFFGQGTRLTVV.

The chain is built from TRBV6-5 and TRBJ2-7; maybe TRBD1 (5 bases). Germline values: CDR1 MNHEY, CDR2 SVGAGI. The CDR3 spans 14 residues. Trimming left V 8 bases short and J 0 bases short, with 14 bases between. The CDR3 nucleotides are TGTGCCAGCTGCCATACCCAGGGCTCCTACGAGCAGTACTTC. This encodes CASCHTQGSYEQYF.

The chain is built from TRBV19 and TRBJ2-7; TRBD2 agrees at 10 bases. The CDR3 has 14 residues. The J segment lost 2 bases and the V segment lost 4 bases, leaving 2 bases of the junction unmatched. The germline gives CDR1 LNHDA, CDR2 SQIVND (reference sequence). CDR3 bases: TGTGCCAGTAGTACCCTAGCGGGAGCCTACGAGCAGTACTTC. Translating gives CASSTLAGAYEQYF.

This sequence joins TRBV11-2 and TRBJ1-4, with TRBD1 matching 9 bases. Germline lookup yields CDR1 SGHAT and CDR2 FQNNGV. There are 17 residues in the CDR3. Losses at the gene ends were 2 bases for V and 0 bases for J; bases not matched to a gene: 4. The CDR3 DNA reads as TGTGCCAGCAGCTTATGGGACAGGGTTTCAACTAATGAAAAACTGTTTTTT. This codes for CASSLWDRVSTNEKLFF.

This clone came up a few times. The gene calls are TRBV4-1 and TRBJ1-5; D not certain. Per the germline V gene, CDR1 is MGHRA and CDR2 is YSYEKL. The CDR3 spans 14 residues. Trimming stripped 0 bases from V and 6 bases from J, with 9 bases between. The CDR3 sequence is CASSQDGASQPQHF. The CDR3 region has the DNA TGCGCCAGCAGCCAAGATGGAGCCAGTCAGCCCCAGCATTTT.

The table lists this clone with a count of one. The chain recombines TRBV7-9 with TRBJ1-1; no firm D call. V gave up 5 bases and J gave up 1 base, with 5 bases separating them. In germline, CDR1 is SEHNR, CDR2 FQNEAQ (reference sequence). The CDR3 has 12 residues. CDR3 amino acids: CASSPPNTEAFF. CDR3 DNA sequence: TGTGCCAGCAGCCCACCGAACACTGAAGCTTTCTTT.

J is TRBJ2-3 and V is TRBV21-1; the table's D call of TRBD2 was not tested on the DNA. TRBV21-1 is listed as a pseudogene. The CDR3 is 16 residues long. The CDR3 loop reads CASSRPLAGNTDTQYF. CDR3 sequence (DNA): TGTGCCAGCAGCAGACCACTAGCGGGAAACACAGATACGCAGTATTTT.

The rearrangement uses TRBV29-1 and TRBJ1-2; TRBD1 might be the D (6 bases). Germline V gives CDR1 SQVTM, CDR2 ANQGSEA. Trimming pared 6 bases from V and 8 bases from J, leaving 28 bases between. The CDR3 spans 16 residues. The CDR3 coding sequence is TGCAGCGTAAGCCGGGACATGATCGGAGGTTGGGGAGGCTACACCTTC. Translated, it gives CSVSRDMIGGWGGYTF.

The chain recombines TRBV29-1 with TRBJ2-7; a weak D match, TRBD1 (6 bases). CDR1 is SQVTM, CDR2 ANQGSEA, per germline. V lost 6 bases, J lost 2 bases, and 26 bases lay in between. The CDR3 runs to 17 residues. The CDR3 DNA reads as TGCAGCGTGGGTGGACTTTTCGACAGGCGAGCCACCTACGAGCAGTACTTC. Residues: CSVGGLFDRRATYEQYF.

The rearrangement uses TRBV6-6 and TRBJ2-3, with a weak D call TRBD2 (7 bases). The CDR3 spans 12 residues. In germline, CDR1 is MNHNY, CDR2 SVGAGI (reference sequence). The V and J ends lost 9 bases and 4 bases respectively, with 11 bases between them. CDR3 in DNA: TGTGCCAGTGGGGGGGGGCCAGATACGCAGTATTTT. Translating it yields CASGGGPDTQYF.

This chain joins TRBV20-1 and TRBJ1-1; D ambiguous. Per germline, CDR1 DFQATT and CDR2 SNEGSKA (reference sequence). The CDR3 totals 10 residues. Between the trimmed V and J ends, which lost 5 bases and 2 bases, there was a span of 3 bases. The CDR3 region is CSARNTEAFF. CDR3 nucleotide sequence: TGCAGTGCTCGAAACACTGAAGCTTTCTTT.